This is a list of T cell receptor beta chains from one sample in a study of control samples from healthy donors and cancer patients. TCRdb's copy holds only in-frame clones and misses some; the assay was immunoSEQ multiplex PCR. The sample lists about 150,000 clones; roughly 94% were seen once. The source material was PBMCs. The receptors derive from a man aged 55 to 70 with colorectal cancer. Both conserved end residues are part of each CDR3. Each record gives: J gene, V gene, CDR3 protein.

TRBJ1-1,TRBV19,CASSISGQGAEAFF
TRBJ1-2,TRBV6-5,CASSRTGLIYGYTF
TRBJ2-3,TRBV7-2,CASSFRRTDTQYF
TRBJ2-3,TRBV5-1,CASSLGASSGTDTQYF
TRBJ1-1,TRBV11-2,CASSLTPPNLEAFF
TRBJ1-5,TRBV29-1,CSVAENSNQPQHF
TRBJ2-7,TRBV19,CASSVRNSPTYEQYF
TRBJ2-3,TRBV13,CASRTRGDTQYF
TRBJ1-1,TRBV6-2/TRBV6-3,CASTPDRSNTEAFF
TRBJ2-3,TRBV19,CASSTTGGTDTQYF
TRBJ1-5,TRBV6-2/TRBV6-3,CASSSQGSGVSVGDQPQHF
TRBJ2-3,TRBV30,CAWSSQGDTQYF
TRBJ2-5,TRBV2,CASTFGLGETQYF
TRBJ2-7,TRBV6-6,CASSYRGRASSYEQYF
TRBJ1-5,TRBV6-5,CATESVGTGNQPQHF
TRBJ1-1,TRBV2,CASSAADYTEAFF
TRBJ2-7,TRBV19,CASSSGTGASHEQYF
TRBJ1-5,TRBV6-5,CASSYGLGSNQPQHF